This entry is about one TCR beta chain. Its antigen is still unknown. No base-level quality is on record; no much larger clone is a single base apart. This record comes from a study of blood T cell repertoires in COVID-19 (TCRdb year 2020). As for the study more broadly: Collaborator samples came from the United States, Italy and Spain and covered acute and convalescent phases of COVID-19. The prospective study material was composed of cDNA or gDNA derived from T cells, B-cell-depleted T cells, or PBMCs. A de-identified subject ID, COVID-19 status, age in years and sex were almost always included in the sample metadata. The repertoires were released in a freely available public database intended as a resource for research on the immune response to SARS-CoV-2. Where available, HLA class I and class II types were taken from metadata supplied by the sample provider and were not determined by assay-based typing. The samples were drawn from two sources: the first 160 participants of the ongoing ImmuneRACE study, and over 950 subjects contributed by 6 global collaborators. The dataset comprised deeply sampled blood TCRbeta repertoires from subjects exposed to, actively infected with, or recovered from COVID-19. What the authors observed across the whole study: Clinical and demographic metadata were provided uncurated, with the amount varying by source and participant.

A second Seattle source provided samples from volunteer blood donors who had recovered from COVID-19. Whole blood was collected in K2EDTA tubes by collaborating institutions according to the institutions' own protocols. For TCRbeta analysis, collaborator samples were shipped as frozen whole blood, as isolated PBMCs, or as DNA extracted from either sample type. TCRbeta CDR3 regions were amplified from genomic DNA by means of the immunoSEQ Assay, a bias-controlled multiplex PCR. Per the source publication's procedure: The number of nucleated cells in each sample was estimated from the amplification of reference gene primers within the assay. To quantify the absolute abundance of each unique TCRbeta CDR3 rearrangement, sequence reads were collapsed and filtered. Productive Simpson clonality was computed per sample as the square root of Simpson's diversity index over productive rearrangements. TCRdb carries this immuneACCESS record with in-frame sequences only. Its versions omit some clonotypes, under half of them owing to an unresolved V gene in the studies checked, with the rest unexplained. V and J calls and clone size are as listed in that table; D and trimming were resolved from the DNA. The sample table lists almost 250,000 clones, around nine tenths of them with a count of one. The ten largest account for 1.5% to 2% of the sample.

Spanning cysteine to phenylalanine, the CDR3 consists of 16 amino acids. Of the read, only the CDR3 DNA is kept; its 48 bases are in frame from base 1. CDR1 and CDR2 are drawn from the germline V gene: SGHAT, FQNNGV. The trim is 5 bases for V and 1 base for J, with a gap of 15 bases between the germline ends. Source material: peripheral blood. The rearranged segments are TRBV11-2 and TRBJ2-1; the D gene is not confidently resolved. This receptor was taken from a woman between 55 and 75 years old who had recovered from COVID-19. CDR3 sequence: CASSAGGSLSYNEQFF. At the DNA level, the sequence is TGTGCCAGCAGCGCTGGTGGCAGTTTGTCCTACAATGAGCAGTTCTTC.